This TCR beta chain is from a study of control samples from healthy donors and cancer patients. J gave up 2 bases and V 8 bases, and 10 bases lay outside the gene matches. The CDR3 length is 15 residues. Germline V gene data show CDR1 as MDHEN and CDR2 as SYDVKM. Profiling relied on immunoSEQ multiplex PCR, and the TCRdb table lists in-frame clones only, not all of them. The sample consists of 98,000 or so clones, about 79% of them appearing once. This chain links TRBV28 with TRBJ1-1; 8 nucleotides match TRBD1. This clonotype was sampled from a woman in her twenties or thirties in good health. The sequenced material came from blood. The CDR3: CASHYLDRGNTEAFF. The CDR3 DNA is TGTGCCAGCCACTACCTTGACAGGGGCAACACTGAAGCTTTCTTT.